The T cell receptor (beta chain) under discussion was sequenced for a study of cytomegalovirus exposure and HLA in healthy donors. Study outcomes and limitations: Exclusion as indistinguishable affected some V segments, including TRBV6-2 and TRBV6-3. Reportedly, a later analysis found an Asian-associated ancestry cluster had fewer N-insertions than the approximately 700-donor mean.

Note on this clone: Its antigen is not known.

Trimming left V 0 bases short and J 7 bases short, with 9 bases between. CDR3 length equals 13 residues. Per the germline V gene, CDR1 is GTSNPN and CDR2 is SVGIG (reference sequence). The PCR employed 60 Vbeta primers together with 13 Jbeta primers. The repertoire was sequenced with immunoSEQ multiplex PCR; TCRdb's copy has only in-frame clones and lacks some. The sample includes 150,000 or so clones, roughly 73% seen only once; the top ten take 1.5% to 2%. This TCR derives from a woman younger than 30 in good health and CMV-seronegative. This rearrangement joins TRBV30 to TRBJ2-2; D is uncertain. The sequenced sample consisted of PBMCs. As DNA, the CDR3 is TGTGCCTGGAGTGTAGTCGCAGACGGGGAGCTGTTTTTT. Its translation: CAWSVVADGELFF. Full variable domain (missing parts from reference TRBV30 and TRBJ2-2): SQTIHQWPATLVQPVGSPLSLECTVEGTSNPNLYWYRQAAGRGLQLLFYSVGIGQISSEVPQNLSASRPQDRQFILSSKKLLLSDSGFYLCAWSVVADGELFFGEGSRLTVL.